This T cell receptor (beta chain) appears in the sequencing data of a study of neurological immune-mediated disorders. Study conclusions and caveats: There were no CDR3 amino acid sequences shared by expanded clones across subjects, a result suggesting private repertoires in all groups.

V lost 7 bases to trimming and J lost 0 bases; unmatched junction nucleotides: 15. Per germline, CDR1 SGHRS and CDR2 YFSETQ. This CDR3 comprises 17 residues. From the 5' RACE reads, TCRdb called clonotypes with MiXCR, one entry per CDR3 protein. The sample lists 55,000 to 70,000 distinct CDR3 sequences; around 4.7% were seen once. Many counts were recorded for this clonotype. The antigen remains unidentified. Sample: PBMCs. The V gene is TRBV5-1, the J gene TRBJ1-2; 7 bases match TRBD1. The sequence came from a woman aged 45 to 65 with multiple sclerosis. CDR3 nucleotides: TGCGCCAGCTCGACCTCTTCCCGGGACAGCTCTAACTATGGCTACACCTTC. Translating it yields CASSTSSRDSSNYGYTF.